This T cell receptor (beta chain) stems from a study of blood T cell repertoires in COVID-19. As for the study in general: Samples came from the United States, Italy and Spain, spanning acute and convalescent COVID-19.

CDR1 SGHTA and CDR2 FQGNSA come from the germline V gene. The CDR3 sequence is 13 residues long. V lost 4 bases and J 3 bases, leaving 9 bases between the germline ends. This table comes from immunoSEQ multiplex PCR, and its TCRdb copy is limited to in-frame clones, with some not included. Here the sample spans approximately 470,000 clones, approximately 85% being singletons. The sequenced sample was peripheral blood. This chain joins TRBV7-2 and TRBJ1-2, with D perhaps TRBD1 (6 bases). This TCR was recovered from a human donor in a cohort sampled during active COVID-19. The CDR3, as DNA: TGTGCCAGCAGCTCAAGGACAGACTATGGCTACACCTTC. This gives the protein CASSSRTDYGYTF.